This T cell receptor beta chain emerged from a study of glioma-infiltrating T cells. The germline CDR1 and CDR2 sequences are LGHNA and YSLEER. The CDR3 spans 14 residues. The trim removed 4 bases at V and 6 bases at J, leaving 8 bases unmatched. Amplification of TCR alpha and beta CDR3 regions from RNA used iRepertoire nested multiplex PCR. TCRdb independently ran MiXCR on the multiplex PCR reads; one entry per CDR3 protein. The table records about 140,000 distinct CDR3 sequences, 30% to 40% of them present only once. The sample taken for sequencing was glioma tissue, nonneoplastic brain tissue, or PBMCs (not recorded which). The chain employs TRBV4-3 and TRBJ2-7; TRBD1 agrees at 8 bases. This sequence was found in a human donor with low-grade glioma or glioblastoma, undergoing nonglioma brain surgery, or in good health (not recorded which). In DNA form, the CDR3 reads TGCGCCAGCAGCCTAACAGGGGGTGGAGGCGAGCAGTACTTC. It codes for CASSLTGGGGEQYF.